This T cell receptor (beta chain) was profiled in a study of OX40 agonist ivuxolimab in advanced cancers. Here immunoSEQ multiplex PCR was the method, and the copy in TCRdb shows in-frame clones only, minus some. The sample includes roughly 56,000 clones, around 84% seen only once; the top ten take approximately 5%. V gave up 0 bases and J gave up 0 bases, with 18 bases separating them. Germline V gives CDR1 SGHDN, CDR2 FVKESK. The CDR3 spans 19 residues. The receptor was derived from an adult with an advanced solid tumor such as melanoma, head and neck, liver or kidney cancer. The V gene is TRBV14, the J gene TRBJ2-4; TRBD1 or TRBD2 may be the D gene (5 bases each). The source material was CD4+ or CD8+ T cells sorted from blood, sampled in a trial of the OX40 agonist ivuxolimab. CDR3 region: CASSQETPGWGIAKNIQYF. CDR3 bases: TGTGCCAGCAGCCAAGAAACTCCGGGGTGGGGGATAGCCAAAAACATTCAGTACTTC.